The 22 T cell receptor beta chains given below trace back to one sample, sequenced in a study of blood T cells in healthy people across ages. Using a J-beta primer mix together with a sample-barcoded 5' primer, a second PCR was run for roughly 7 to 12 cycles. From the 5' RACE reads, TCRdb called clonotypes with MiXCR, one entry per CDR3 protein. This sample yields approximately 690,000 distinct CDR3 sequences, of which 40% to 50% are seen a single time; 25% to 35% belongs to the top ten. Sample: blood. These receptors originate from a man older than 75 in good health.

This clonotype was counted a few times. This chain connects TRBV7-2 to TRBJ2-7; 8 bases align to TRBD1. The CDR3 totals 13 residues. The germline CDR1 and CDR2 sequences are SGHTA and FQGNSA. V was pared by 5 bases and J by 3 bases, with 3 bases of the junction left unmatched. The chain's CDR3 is CASSEQGGYEQYF. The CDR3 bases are TGTGCCAGCAGCGAACAGGGGGGCTACGAGCAGTACTTC.

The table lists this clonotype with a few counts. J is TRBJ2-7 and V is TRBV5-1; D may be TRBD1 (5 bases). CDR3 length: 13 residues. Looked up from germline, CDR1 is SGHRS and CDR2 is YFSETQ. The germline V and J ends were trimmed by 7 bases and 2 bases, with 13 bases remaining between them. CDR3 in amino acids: CASGDSVPYEQYF. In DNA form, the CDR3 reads TGCGCCAGCGGCGACAGTGTTCCCTACGAGCAGTACTTC.

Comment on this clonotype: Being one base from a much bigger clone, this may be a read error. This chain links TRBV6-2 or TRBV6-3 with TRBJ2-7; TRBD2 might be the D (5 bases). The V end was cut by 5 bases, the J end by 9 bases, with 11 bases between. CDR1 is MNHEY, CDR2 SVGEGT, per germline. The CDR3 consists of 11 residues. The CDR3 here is CASSPKSGQYF. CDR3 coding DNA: TGTGCCAGCAGTCCTAAAAGCGGGCAGTACTTC.

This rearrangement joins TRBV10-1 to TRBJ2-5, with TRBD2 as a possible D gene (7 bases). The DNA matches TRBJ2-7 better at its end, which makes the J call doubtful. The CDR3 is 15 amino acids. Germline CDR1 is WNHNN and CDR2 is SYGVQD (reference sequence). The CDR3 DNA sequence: TGCGCCAGCAGTGAGTCCGGGGGGACATCTGACGAGCAGTACTTC. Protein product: CASSESGGTSDEQYF.

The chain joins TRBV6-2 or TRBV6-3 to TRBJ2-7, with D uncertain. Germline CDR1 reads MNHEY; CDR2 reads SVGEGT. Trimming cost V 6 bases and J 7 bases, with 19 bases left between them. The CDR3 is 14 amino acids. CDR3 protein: CASSPLRQVNEQYF. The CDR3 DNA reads TGTGCCAGCAGCCCCCTGAGGCAGGTGAATGAGCAGTACTTC.

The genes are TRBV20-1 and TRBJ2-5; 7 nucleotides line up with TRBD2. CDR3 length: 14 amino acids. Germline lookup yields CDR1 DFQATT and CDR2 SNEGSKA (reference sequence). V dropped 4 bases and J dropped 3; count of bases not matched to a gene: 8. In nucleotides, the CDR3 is TGCAGTGCTAATAATAGGGGAGGGGAAGAGACCCAGTACTTC. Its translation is CSANNRGGEETQYF.

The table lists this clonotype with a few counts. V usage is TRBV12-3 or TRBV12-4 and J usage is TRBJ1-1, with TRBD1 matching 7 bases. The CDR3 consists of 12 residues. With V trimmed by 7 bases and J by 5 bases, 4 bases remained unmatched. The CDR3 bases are TGTGCCAGCACCGCGGACAGGACTGAAGCTTTCTTT. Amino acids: CASTADRTEAFF.

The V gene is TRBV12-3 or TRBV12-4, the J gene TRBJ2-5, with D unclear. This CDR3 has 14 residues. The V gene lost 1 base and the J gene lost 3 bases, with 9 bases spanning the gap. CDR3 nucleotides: TGTGCCAGCAGTTTAGTTAATCCCGAAGAGACCCAGTACTTC. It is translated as CASSLVNPEETQYF.

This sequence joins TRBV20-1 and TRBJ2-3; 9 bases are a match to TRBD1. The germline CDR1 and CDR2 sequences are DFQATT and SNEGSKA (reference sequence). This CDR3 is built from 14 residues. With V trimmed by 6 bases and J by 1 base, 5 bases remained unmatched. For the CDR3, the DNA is TGCAGTGCCCCGGACAGGGGACGCACAGATACGCAGTATTTT. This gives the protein CSAPDRGRTDTQYF.

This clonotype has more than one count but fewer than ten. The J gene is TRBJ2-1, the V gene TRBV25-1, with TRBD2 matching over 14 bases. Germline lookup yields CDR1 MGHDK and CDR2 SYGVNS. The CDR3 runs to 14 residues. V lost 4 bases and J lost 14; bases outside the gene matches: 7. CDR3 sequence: CASSATGTSGGKFF. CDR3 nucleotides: TGTGCCAGCAGTGCCACCGGGACTAGCGGGGGAAAGTTCTTC.

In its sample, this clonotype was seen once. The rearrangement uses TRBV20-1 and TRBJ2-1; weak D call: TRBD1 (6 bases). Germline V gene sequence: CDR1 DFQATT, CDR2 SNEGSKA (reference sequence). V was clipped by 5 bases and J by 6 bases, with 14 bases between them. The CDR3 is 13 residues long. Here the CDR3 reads CSAPSTGFNEQFF. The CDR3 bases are TGCAGTGCTCCCTCCACAGGGTTCAATGAGCAGTTCTTC.

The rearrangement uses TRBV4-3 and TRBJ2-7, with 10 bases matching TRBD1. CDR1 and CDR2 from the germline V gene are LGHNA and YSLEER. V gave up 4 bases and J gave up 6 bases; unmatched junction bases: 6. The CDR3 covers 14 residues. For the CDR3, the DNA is TGCGCCAGCAGCCGGGACAGGGGTGATTCCGAGCAGTACTTC. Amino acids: CASSRDRGDSEQYF.

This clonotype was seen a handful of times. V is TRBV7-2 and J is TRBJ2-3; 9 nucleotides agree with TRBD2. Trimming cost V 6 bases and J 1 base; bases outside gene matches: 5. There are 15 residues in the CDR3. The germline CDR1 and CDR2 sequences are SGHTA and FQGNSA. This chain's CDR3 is CASSYSGGRTDTQYF. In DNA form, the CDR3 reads TGTGCCAGCAGTTACAGCGGGGGGCGCACAGATACGCAGTATTTT.

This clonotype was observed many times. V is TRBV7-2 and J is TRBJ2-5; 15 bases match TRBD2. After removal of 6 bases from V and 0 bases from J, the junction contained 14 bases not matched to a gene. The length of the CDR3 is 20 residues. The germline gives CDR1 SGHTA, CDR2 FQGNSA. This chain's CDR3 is CASRVRPGLAGGTHQETQYF. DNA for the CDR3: TGTGCCAGCAGGGTACGGCCGGGACTAGCGGGGGGTACTCACCAAGAGACCCAGTACTTC.

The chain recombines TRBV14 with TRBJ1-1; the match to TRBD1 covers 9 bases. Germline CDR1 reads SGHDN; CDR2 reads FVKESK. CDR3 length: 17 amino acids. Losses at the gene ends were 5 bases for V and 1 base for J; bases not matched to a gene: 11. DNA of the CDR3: TGTGCCAGCAGCTACGGGACAGGGTTTCCCTCGAACACTGAAGCTTTCTTT. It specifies CASSYGTGFPSNTEAFF.

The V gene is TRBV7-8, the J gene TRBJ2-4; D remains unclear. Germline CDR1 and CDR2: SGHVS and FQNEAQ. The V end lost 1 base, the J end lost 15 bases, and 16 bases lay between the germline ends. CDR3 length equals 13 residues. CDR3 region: CASSLDGRALGYF. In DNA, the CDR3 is TGTGCCAGCAGCTTAGATGGTCGAGCGTTGGGGTACTTC. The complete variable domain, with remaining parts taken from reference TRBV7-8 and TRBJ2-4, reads GAGVSQSPRYKVAKRGQDVALRCDPISGHVSLFWYQQALGQGPEFLTYFQNEAQLDKSGLPSDRFFAERPEGSVSTLKIQRTQQEDSAVYLCASSLDGRALGYFGAGTRLSVL.

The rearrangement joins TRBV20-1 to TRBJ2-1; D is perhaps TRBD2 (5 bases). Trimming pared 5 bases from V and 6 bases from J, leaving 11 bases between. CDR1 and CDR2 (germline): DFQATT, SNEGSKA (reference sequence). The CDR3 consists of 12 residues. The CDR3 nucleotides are TGCAGTGCTCTCGGACGGGGCAATGAGCAGTTCTTC. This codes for CSALGRGNEQFF.

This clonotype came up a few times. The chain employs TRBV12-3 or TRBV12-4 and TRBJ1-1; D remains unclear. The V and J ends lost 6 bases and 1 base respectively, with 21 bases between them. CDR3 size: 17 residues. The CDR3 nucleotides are TGTGCCAGCAGCATCGGACCCCCGTTTTCGGAGAACACTGAAGCTTTCTTT. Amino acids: CASSIGPPFSENTEAFF.

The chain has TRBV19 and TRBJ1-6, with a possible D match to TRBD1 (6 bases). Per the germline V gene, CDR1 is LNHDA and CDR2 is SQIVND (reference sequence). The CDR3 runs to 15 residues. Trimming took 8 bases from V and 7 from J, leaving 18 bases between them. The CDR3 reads CASARDTLRNSPLHF. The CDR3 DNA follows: TGTGCCAGTGCCCGGGACACTTTACGGAATTCACCCCTCCACTTT.

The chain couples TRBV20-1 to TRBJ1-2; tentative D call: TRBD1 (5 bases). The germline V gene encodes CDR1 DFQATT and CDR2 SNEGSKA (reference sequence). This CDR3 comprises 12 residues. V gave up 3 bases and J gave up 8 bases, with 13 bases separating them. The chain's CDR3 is CSARSAEGGYTF. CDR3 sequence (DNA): TGCAGTGCTAGGTCGGCCGAGGGGGGCTACACCTTC.

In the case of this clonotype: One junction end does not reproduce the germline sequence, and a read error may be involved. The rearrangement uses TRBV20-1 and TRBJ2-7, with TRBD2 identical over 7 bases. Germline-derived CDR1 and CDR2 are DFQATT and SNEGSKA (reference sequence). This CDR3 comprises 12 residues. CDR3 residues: CGALGGSYEQYF. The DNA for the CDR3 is TGCGGTGCTCTCGGGGGGTCATACGAGCAGTACTTC.

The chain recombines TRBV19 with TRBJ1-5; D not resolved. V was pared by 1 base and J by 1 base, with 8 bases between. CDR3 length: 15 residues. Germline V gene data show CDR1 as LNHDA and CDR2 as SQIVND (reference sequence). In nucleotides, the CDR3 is TGTGCCAGTAGTATAGTAGGGAGGAGCAATCAGCCCCAGCATTTT. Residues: CASSIVGRSNQPQHF.